This T cell receptor beta chain was obtained from a study of Ad26.COV2.S vaccination and SARS-CoV-2 variants. Study details: Administration of Ad26.COV2.S was intramuscular, either once or twice 56 days apart. Whole-study results and caveats: Substantial breadth in spike-specific CD8+ and CD4+ T cell responses was reportedly seen after vaccination. Placebo recipients and vaccine recipients were similar in non-spike TCR breadth.

Repertoires were generated with immunoSEQ multiplex PCR, while TCRdb's copy carries only in-frame clones and drops some. The data show hundreds of thousands of clones, about 90% seen once. Treatment given: around 19 received Ad26.COV2.S at low or high dose, single or two shots; five or six received placebo; per-sample allocation not given. Following the first vaccine or placebo injection, samples were taken on day 63. It was an adult aged 18-55 years in Boston who was the donor. As for this clone: Its target is unknown.

The CDR3 extends over 14 amino acids. Germline assignment: CDR1 SGHTA and CDR2 FQGNSA. V was clipped by 2 bases and J by 7 bases, with 13 bases between them. The genes are TRBV7-2 and TRBJ2-3; D is unresolved. This receptor was taken from a person aged 18-65 years who received the Ad26.COV2.S COVID-19 vaccine or a placebo. The sample consisted of peripheral blood, taken in a trial of Ad26.COV2.S vaccine versus placebo. The CDR3 sequence: CASSLQSVANTQYF. The CDR3 coding sequence is TGTGCCAGCAGCTTACAGTCAGTGGCTAATACGCAGTATTTT.